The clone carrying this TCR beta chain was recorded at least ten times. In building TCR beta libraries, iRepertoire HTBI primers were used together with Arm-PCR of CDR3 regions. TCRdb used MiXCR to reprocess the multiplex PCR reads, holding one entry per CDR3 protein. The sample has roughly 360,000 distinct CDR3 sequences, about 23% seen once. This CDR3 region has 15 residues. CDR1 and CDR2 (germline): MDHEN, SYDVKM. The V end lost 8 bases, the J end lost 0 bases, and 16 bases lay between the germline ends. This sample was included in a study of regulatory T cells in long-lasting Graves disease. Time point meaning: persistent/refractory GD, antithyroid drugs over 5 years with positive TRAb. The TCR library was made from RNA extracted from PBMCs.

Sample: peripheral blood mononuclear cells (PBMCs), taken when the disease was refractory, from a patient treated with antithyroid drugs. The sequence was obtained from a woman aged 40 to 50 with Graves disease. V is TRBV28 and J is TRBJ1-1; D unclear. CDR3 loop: CASRPAADMNTEAFF. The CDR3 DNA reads TGTGCCAGCCGACCCGCGGCAGACATGAACACTGAAGCTTTCTTT. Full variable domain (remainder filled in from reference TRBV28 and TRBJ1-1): DVKVTQSSRYLVKRTGEKVFLECVQDMDHENMFWYRQDPGLGLRLIYFSYDVKMKEKGDIPEGYSVSREKKERFSLILESASTNQTSMYLCASRPAADMNTEAFFGQGTRLTVV.